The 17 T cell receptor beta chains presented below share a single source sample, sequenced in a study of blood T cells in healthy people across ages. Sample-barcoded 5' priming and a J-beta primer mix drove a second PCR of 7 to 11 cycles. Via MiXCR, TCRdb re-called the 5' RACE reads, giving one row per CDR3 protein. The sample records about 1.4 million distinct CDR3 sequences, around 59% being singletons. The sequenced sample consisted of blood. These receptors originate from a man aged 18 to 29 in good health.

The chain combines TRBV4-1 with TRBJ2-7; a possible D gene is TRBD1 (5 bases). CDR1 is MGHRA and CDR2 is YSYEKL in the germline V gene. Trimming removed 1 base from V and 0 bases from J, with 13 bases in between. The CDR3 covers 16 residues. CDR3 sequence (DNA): TGCGCCAGCAGCCAAGTTGTTCAGGGAAGCTCCTACGAGCAGTACTTC. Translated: CASSQVVQGSSYEQYF.

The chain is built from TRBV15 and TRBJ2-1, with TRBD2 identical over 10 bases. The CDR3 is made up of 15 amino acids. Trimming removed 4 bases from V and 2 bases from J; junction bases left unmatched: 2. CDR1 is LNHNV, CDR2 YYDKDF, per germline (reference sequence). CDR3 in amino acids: CATSTAGGPYNEQFF. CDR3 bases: TGTGCCACCAGCACAGCGGGAGGGCCCTACAATGAGCAGTTCTTC.

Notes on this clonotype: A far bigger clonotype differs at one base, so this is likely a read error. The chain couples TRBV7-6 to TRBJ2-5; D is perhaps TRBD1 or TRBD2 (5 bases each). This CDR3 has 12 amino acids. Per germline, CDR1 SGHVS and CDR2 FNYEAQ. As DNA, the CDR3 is TGTGCCAGCAGCTTAAGGGGAGAGGCCCAGTACTTC. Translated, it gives CASSLRGEAQYF.

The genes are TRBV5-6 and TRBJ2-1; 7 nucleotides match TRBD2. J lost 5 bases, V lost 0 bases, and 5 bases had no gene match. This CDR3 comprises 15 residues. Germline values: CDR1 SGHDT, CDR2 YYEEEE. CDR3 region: CASSLGGSMNNEQFF. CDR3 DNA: TGTGCCAGCAGCTTGGGCGGGAGTATGAACAATGAGCAGTTCTTC.

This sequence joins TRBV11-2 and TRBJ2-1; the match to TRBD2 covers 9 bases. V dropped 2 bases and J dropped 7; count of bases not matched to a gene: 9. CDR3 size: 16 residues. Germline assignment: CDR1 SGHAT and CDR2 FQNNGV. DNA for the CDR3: TGTGCCAGCAGCTTAATCGCGGGAGGGCCGATGAATGAGCAGTTCTTC. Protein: CASSLIAGGPMNEQFF.

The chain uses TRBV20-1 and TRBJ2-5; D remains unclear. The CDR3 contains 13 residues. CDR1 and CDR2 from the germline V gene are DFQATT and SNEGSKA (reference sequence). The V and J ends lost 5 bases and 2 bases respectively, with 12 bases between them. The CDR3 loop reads CSAGSTAQETQYF. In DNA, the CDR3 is TGCAGTGCTGGTAGTACAGCTCAAGAGACCCAGTACTTC.

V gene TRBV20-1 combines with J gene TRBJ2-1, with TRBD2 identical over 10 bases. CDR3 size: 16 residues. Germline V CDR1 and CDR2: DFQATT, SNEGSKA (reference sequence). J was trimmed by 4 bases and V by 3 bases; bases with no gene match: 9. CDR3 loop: CSARGVEREGYNEQFF. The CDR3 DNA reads TGCAGTGCTAGGGGGGTAGAGCGGGAGGGTTACAATGAGCAGTTCTTC.

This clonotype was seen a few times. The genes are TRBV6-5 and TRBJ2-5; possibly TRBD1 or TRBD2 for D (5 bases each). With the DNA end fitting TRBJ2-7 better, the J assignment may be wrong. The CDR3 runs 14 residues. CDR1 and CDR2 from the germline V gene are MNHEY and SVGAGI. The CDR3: CASAGETVAYEQYF. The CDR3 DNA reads TGTGCCAGCGCCGGGGAGACAGTCGCCTACGAGCAGTACTTC.

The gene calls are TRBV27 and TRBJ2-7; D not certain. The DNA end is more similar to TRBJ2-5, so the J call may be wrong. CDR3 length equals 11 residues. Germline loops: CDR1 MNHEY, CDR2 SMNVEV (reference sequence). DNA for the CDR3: TGTGCCAGCAGTTTCAATGGGACCCAGTACTTC. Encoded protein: CASSFNGTQYF.

CDR3 DNA sequence: TGTGCCAGCAGTGAAATGTCTGGGGCCAACGTCCTGACTTTC. It encodes CASSEMSGANVLTF. The chain recombines TRBV6-1 with TRBJ2-6; no reliable D call. The CDR3 loop spans 14 amino acids. V lost 2 bases and J 1 base, leaving 3 bases between the germline ends. Germline CDR1 reads MNHNS; CDR2 reads SASEGT.

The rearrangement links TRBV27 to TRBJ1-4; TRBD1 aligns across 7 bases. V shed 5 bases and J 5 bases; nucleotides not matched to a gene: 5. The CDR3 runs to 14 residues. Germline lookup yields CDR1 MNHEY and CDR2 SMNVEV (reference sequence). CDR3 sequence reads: CASSAGQLNEKLFF. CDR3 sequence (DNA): TGTGCCAGCAGTGCGGGACAGCTCAATGAAAAACTGTTTTTT.

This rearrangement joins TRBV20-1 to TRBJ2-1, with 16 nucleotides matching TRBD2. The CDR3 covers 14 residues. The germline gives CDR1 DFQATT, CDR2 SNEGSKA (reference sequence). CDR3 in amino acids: CSRRGTSGRVEQFF. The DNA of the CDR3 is TGCAGCCGTCGCGGGACTAGCGGGAGGGTTGAGCAGTTCTTC.

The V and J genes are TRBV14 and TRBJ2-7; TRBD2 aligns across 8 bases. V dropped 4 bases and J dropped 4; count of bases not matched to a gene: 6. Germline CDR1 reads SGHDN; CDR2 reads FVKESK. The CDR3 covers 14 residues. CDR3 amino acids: CASSLIAGRYEQYF. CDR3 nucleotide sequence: TGTGCCAGCAGCCTCATAGCGGGGCGGTACGAGCAGTACTTC.

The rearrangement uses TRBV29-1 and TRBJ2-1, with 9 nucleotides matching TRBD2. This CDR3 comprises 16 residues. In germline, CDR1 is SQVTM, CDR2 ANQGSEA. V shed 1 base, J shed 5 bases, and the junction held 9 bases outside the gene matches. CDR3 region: CSVEGLKLAGHNEQFF. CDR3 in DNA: TGCAGCGTTGAAGGGTTGAAACTAGCGGGTCACAATGAGCAGTTCTTC.

This CDR3 is CASSRRAGELYGYTF. The CDR3 DNA reads TGTGCCAGCAGCCGTAGGGCAGGAGAACTCTATGGCTACACCTTC. The chain links TRBV6-2 or TRBV6-3 to TRBJ1-2; D gene unclear. This CDR3 has 15 residues. The germline V and J ends were trimmed by 6 bases and 4 bases, with 18 bases remaining between them. Germline V gene data show CDR1 as MNHEY and CDR2 as SVGEGT.

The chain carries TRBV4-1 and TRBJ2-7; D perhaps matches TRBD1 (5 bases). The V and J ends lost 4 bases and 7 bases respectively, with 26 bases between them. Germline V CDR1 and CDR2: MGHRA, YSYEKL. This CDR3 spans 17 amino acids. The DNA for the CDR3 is TGCGCCAGCAGCCCCAAGGCGGTCGACAGCTCCTACAATGAGCAGTACTTC. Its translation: CASSPKAVDSSYNEQYF.

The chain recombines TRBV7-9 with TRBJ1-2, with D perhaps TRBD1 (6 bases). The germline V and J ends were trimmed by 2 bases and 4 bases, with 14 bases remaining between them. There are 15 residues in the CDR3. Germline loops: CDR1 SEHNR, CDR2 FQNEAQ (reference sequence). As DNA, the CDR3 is TGTGCCAGCAGCTTAAGGGGGGTCGGTATCTATGGCTACACCTTC. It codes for CASSLRGVGIYGYTF.